These 12 T cell receptor beta chains were sequenced from one sample in a study of graft-versus-host responses after intestinal transplantation. These receptors have no identified antigens. Using immunoSEQ multiplex PCR, the repertoire was profiled, and TCRdb retains in-frame clones only, with some absent. The profile shows some 90,000 clones, 90% of them singletons. The sequencing used unstimulated CD4+ T cells sorted from spleen or lymph node cells, collected before intestinal transplant. The receptors derive from a human donor who received an intestinal transplant.

V and J are TRBV7-9 and TRBJ1-1; no clear D. The CDR3 has 14 amino acids. In germline, CDR1 is SEHNR, CDR2 FQNEAQ (reference sequence). V lost 7 bases and J 4 bases, leaving 16 bases between the germline ends. CDR3 sequence reads: CASTPVSSRTEAFF. The CDR3 coding sequence is TGTGCCAGCACCCCGGTGTCCTCTCGCACTGAAGCTTTCTTT.

The gene calls are TRBV9 and TRBJ2-5; the match to TRBD2 covers 8 bases. Germline values: CDR1 SGDLS, CDR2 YYNGEE. The CDR3 totals 15 residues. Losses at the gene ends were 3 bases for V and 5 bases for J; bases not matched to a gene: 9. DNA for the CDR3: TGTGCCAGCAGCGCCAGCGGGGGCCGCCACGAGACCCAGTACTTC. Its protein product is CASSASGGRHETQYF. The entire variable domain, with the rest obtained from reference TRBV9 and TRBJ2-5, is as follows: DSGVTQTPKHLITATGQRVTLRCSPRSGDLSVYWYQQSLDQGLQFLIQYYNGEERAKGNILERFSAQQFPDLHSELNLSSLELGDSALYFCASSASGGRHETQYFGPGTRLLVL.

This chain joins TRBV28 and TRBJ2-5; 13 bases are shared with TRBD2. Trimming removed 5 bases from V and 11 bases from J; junction bases left unmatched: 5. There are 13 residues in the CDR3. Germline-derived CDR1 and CDR2 are MDHEN and SYDVKM. The CDR3 spells CASSRTSGGPQYF. Here the CDR3 DNA reads TGTGCCAGCAGTCGGACTAGCGGGGGCCCACAGTACTTC.

This clone was detected only once. This chain links TRBV7-9 with TRBJ2-1, with D possibly matching TRBD2 (5 bases). V was cut by 5 bases and J by 4 bases, with 15 bases left in between. CDR1 and CDR2 from the germline V gene are SEHNR and FQNEAQ (reference sequence). CDR3 length: 15 amino acids. In DNA form, the CDR3 reads TGTGCCAGCAGCGAACCCGGGAACCCTTACAATGAGCAGTTCTTC. It yields the protein CASSEPGNPYNEQFF.

Only a few counts were recorded for this clone. The chain has TRBV20-1 and TRBJ1-2; TRBD1 might be the D (5 bases). V shed 3 bases and J shed 3 bases, with 5 bases lying between them. This CDR3 has 11 residues. Germline CDR1 reads DFQATT; CDR2 reads SNEGSKA (reference sequence). CDR3 bases: TGCAGTGCTAGCAGGGACTATGGCTACACCTTC. This encodes CSASRDYGYTF.

V is TRBV7-6 and J is TRBJ1-2; D might be TRBD1 (5 bases). The CDR3 spans 15 residues. The germline V gene has CDR1 SGHVS and CDR2 FNYEAQ. V was cut by 2 bases and J by 0 bases, with 10 bases left in between. DNA for the CDR3: TGTGCCAGCAGCTTATGGGCAGGGCCTAACTATGGCTACACCTTC. Amino acids: CASSLWAGPNYGYTF.

This clone was detected only once. This chain links TRBV4-2 with TRBJ1-5; D possibly corresponds to TRBD1 (5 bases). Trimming took 6 bases from V and 4 from J, leaving 16 bases between them. The CDR3 covers 15 residues. Germline V gives CDR1 LGHNA, CDR2 YNFKEQ. CDR3 in DNA: TGTGCCAGCAGTCCCTCCGTGACAGAAAATCAGCCCCAGCATTTT. This gives the protein CASSPSVTENQPQHF.

The chain employs TRBV7-7 and TRBJ2-5; D uncertain. The CDR3 consists of 13 residues. In germline, CDR1 is SSHAT, CDR2 FNYEAQ (reference sequence). The CDR3, as DNA: TGTGCTGGCAGCTACTACCCCCAAGAGACCCAGTACTTC. Translation: CAGSYYPQETQYF.

Remarks on this clone: At one end, the junction sequence differs from germline, possibly due to a read error. The CDR3 DNA sequence: TGCGCCAGCAGTGATGGGGGGGGGAACACTGAAGCCTTCTTT. Protein sequence: CASSDGGGNTEAFF. This chain joins TRBV10-1 and TRBJ1-1, with a possible D match to TRBD1 (5 bases). CDR3 size: 14 residues. Germline V gene data show CDR1 as WNHNN and CDR2 as SYGVQD (reference sequence).

This chain connects TRBV27 to TRBJ1-1, with a weak D call TRBD1 (6 bases). CDR1 and CDR2 from the germline V gene are MNHEY and SMNVEV (reference sequence). The CDR3 sequence is 15 residues long. The V end was cut by 2 bases, the J end by 1 base, with 11 bases between. As DNA, the CDR3 is TGTGCCAGCAGTTTAGGGGGCAGGGCGAACACTGAAGCTTTCTTT. Protein product: CASSLGGRANTEAFF.

The chain recombines TRBV11-2 with TRBJ2-6; D is possibly TRBD1 (5 bases). CDR1 SGHAT and CDR2 FQNNGV come from the germline V gene. This CDR3 is 17 amino acids long. With 5 bases removed from V and 0 bases from J, the gap between germline ends came to 14 bases. CDR3 coding DNA: TGTGCCAGCAGCCCCGCGCAGGGTACCTCTGGGGCCAACGTCCTGACTTTC. Residues: CASSPAQGTSGANVLTF.

V usage is TRBV18 and J usage is TRBJ1-1, with D perhaps matching TRBD1 (5 bases). V lost 3 bases, J lost 3 bases, and 11 bases lay in between. The CDR3 loop spans 14 amino acids. Per the germline V gene, CDR1 is KGHSH and CDR2 is LQKENI. In nucleotides, the CDR3 is TGTGCCAGCTCACCTGGGGGGAGGGACACTGAAGCTTTCTTT. Protein sequence: CASSPGGRDTEAFF.